This TCR beta chain comes out of a study of cytomegalovirus exposure and HLA in healthy donors. It was with 60 Vbeta and 13 Jbeta primers that the PCR ran. The repertoire was sequenced with immunoSEQ multiplex PCR; TCRdb's copy has only in-frame clones and lacks some. The sample contains 150,000 to 200,000 clones, approximately 80% of which appear only once. CDR1 and CDR2 from the germline V gene are SEHNR and FQNEAQ (reference sequence). The CDR3 length is 15 residues. The ends were cut back, 1 base at V and 4 bases at J, with 13 bases in the middle. The chain couples TRBV7-9 to TRBJ2-5; maybe TRBD2 (5 bases). Sequenced: PBMCs. The clonotype originates from a male donor in good health and CMV-seronegative. The DNA for the CDR3 is TGTGCCAGCAGCTTAGGGGTGGGCCGGGGAGAGACCCAGTACTTC. Translated, it gives CASSLGVGRGETQYF.